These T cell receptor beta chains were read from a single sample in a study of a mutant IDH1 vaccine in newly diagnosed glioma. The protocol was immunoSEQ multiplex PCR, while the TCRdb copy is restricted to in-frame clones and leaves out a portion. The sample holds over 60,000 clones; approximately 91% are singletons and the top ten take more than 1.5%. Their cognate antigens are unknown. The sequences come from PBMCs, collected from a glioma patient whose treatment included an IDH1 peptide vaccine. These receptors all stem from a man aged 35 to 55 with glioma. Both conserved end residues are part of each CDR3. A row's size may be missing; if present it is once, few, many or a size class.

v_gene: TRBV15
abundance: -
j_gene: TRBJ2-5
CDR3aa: CATSRVFAGETQYF

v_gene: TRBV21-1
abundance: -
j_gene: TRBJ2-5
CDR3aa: CASSHLGGTGKETQYF

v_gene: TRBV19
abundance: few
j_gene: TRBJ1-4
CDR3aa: CASSITGQIEEKLFF

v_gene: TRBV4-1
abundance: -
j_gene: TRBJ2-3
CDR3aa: CASSPAGGDTQYF

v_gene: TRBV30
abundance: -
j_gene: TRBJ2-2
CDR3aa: CAWSPGRPSSGELFF

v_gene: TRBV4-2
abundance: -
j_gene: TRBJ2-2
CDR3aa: CASSRDSGTSGRRAGELFF

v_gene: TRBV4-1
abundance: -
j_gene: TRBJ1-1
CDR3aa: CASSQFLGRPNTEAFF

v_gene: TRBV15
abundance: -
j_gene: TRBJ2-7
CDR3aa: CATSRGDRLYEQYF

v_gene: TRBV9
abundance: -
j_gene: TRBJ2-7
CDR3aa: CASSAEGGTTYEQYF

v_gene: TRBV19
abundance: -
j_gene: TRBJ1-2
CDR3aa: CASSARTGSIDGYTF

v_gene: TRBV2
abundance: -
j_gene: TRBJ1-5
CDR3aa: CASSEAEYSNQPQHF

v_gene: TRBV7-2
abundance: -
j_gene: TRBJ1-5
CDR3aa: CASSAQTGTGHQPQHF

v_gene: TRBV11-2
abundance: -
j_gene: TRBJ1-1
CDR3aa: CASSRVGAFF

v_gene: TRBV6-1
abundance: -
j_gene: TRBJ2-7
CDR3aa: CASSPSPEWEQYF

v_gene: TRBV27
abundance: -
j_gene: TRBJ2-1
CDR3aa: CASRGWEYNEQFF

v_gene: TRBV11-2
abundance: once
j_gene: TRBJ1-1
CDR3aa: CASSSYTGNTEAFF

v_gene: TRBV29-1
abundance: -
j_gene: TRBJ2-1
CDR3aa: CSVPPSTGANEQFF

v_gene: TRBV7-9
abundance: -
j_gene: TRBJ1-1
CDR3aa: CASSSGQGENTEAFF

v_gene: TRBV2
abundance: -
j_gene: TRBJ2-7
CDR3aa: CASIETSGKYEQYF

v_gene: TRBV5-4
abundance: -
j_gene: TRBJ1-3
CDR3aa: CASSSDVNSGNTIYF

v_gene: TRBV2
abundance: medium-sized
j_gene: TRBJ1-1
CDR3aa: CASRLQGGTEAFF

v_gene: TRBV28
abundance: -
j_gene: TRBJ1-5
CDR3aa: CASTDNNQPQHF

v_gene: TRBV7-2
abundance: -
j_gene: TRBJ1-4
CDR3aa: CASSLMGQVNEKLFF

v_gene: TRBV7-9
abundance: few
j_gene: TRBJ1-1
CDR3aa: CASRLAENTEAFF

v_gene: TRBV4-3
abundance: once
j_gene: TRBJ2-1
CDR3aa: CASSPGVSGVNEQFF

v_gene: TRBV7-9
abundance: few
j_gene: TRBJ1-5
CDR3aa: CASSLGQGHNQPQHF

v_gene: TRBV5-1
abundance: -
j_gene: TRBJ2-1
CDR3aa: CASRPEAAGRYNEQFF

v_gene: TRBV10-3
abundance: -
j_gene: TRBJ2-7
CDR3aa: CAISEFQGVSYEQYF

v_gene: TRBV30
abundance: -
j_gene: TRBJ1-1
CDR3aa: CASARAISTEAFF

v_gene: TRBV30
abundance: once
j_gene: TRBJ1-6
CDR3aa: CAWSTPQVGSPLHF

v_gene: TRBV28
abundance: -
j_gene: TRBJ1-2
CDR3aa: CASSQGGGGYTF

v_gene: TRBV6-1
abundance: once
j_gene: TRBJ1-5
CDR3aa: CASSDVSTNQPQHF

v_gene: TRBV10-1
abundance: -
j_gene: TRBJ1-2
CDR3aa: CASSASGPWGYTF

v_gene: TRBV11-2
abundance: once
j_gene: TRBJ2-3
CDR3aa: CASSFQGLTTDTQYF

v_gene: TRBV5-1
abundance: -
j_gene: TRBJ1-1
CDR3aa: CASRTDGLNTEAFF

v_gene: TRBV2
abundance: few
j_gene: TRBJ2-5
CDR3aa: CASSAKETQYF

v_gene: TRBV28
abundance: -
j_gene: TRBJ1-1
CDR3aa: CASSLKLQPYLNTEAFF

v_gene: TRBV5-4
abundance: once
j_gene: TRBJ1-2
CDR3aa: CASRPDAGVPHGYTF

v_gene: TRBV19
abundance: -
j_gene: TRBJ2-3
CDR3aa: CASSIGGPPDGSTQYF

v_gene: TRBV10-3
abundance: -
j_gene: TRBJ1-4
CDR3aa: CAISKGTGPNEKLFF

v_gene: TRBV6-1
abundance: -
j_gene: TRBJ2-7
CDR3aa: CASSGARPYEQYF

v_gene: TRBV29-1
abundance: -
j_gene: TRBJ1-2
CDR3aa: CSVEVARGREDYGYTF

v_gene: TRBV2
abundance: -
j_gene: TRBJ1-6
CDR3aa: CASSDPHLPLHF

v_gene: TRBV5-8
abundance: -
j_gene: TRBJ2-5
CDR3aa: CASSLFASGGKETQYF

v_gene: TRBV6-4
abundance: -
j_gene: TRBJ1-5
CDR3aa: CASSLAAGLGQPQHF

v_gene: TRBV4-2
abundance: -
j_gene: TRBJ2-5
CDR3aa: CASSQDAASGMGETQYF

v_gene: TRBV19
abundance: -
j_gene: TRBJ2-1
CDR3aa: CASAPGPYNEQFF

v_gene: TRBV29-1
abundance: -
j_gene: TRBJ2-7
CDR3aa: CSVEDLVGGFYEQYF

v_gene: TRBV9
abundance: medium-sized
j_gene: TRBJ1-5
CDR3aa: CASSVDGTPQPQHF

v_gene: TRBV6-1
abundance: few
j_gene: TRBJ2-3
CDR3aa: CASSDRGPDTQYF

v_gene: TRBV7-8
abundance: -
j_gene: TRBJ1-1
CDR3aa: CASSLGAGPSNTEAFF

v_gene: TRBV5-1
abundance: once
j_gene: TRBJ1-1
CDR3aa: CASSSLVGNTEAFF

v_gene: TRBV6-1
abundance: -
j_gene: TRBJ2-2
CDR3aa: CASRTGRDTGELFF

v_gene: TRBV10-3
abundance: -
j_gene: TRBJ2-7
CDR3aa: CAISESWRSAYEQYF

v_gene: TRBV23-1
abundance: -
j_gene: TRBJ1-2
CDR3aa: CASSQGYGYTF